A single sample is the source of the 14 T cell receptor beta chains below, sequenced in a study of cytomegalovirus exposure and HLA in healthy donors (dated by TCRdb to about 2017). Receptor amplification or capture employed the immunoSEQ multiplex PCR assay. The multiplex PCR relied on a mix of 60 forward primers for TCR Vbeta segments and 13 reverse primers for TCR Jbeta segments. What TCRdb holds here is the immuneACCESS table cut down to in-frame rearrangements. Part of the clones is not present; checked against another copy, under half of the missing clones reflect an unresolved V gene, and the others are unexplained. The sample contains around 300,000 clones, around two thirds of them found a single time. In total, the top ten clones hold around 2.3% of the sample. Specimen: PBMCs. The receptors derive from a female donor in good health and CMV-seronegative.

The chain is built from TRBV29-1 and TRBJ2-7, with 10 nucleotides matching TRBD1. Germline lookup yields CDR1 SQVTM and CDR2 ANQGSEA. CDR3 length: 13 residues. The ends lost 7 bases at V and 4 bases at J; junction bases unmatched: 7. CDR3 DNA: TGCAGCGCGGAGGGGGACAGGGGTTACGAGCAGTACTTC. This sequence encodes CSAEGDRGYEQYF.

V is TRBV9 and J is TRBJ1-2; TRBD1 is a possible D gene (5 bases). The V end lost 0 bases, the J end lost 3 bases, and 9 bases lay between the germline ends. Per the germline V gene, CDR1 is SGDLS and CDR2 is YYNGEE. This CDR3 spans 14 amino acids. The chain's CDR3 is CASSVGRGHYGYTF. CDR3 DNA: TGTGCCAGCAGCGTAGGGAGGGGACACTATGGCTACACCTTC.

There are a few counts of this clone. The CDR3 region has the DNA TGTGCCAGCAGCTCCCATAGCGGAAACCCCTACGAGCAGTACTTC. This codes for CASSSHSGNPYEQYF. The V and J genes are TRBV7-9 and TRBJ2-7, with D perhaps matching TRBD2 (6 bases). CDR3 length: 15 residues. Germline V gene lookup returns CDR1 SEHNR and CDR2 FQNEAQ (reference sequence). V was clipped by 4 bases and J by 2 bases, with 15 bases between them.

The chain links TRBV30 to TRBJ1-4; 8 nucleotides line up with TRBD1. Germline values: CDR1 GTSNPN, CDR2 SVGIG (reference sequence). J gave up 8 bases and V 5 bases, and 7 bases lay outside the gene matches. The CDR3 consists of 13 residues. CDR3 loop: CAWGQGAKEKLFF. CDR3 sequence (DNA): TGTGCCTGGGGTCAGGGGGCCAAGGAAAAACTGTTTTTT.

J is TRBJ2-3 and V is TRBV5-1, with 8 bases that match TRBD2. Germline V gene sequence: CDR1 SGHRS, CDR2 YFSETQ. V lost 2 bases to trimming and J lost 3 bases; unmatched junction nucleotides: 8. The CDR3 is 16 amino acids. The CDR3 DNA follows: TGCGCCAGCAGCTTAGCGGGAGAGGGGGGAACAGATACGCAGTATTTT. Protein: CASSLAGEGGTDTQYF.

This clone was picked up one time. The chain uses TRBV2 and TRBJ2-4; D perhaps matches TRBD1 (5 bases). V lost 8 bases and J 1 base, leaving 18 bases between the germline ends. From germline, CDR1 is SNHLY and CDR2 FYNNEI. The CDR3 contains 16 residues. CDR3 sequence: CASRPWGRAAKNIQYF. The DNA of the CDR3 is TGTGCCAGCCGACCCTGGGGCAGGGCGGCCAAAAACATTCAGTACTTC.

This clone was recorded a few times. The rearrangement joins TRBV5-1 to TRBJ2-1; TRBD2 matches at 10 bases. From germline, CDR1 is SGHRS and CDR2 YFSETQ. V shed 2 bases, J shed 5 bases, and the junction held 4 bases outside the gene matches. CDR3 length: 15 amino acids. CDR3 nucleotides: TGCGCCAGCAGCTTACTAGCGGGACAGAACAATGAGCAGTTCTTC. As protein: CASSLLAGQNNEQFF. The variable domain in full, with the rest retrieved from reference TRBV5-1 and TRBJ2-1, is KAGVTQTPRYLIKTRGQQVTLSCSPISGHRSVSWYQQTPGQGLQFLFEYFSETQRNKGNFPGRFSGRQFSNSRSEMNVSTLELGDSALYLCASSLLAGQNNEQFFGPGTRLTVL.

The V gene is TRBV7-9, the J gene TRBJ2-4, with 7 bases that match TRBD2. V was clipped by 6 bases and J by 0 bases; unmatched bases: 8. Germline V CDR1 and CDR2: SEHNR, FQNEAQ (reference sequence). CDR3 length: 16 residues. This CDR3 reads CASSSTGGLAKNIQYF. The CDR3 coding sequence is TGTGCCAGCAGTTCGACGGGGGGTCTAGCCAAAAACATTCAGTACTTC.

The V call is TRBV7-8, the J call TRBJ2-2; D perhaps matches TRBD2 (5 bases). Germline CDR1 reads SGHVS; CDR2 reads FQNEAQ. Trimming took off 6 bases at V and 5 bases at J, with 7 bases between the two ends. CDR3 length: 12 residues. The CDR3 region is CASSRGTGELFF. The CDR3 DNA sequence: TGTGCCAGCAGTCGGGGTACCGGGGAGCTGTTTTTT. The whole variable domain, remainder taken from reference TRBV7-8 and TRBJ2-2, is GAGVSQSPRYKVAKRGQDVALRCDPISGHVSLFWYQQALGQGPEFLTYFQNEAQLDKSGLPSDRFFAERPEGSVSTLKIQRTQQEDSAVYLCASSRGTGELFFGEGSRLTVL.

The CDR3, as DNA: TGTGCCAGCAGCCCCCCCGGCCCTAGCATCTATGAGCAGTTCTTC. This translates into CASSPPGPSIYEQFF. The gene calls are TRBV4-2 and TRBJ2-1, with D perhaps matching TRBD2 (5 bases). Germline CDR1 and CDR2: LGHNA and YNFKEQ. The CDR3 runs 15 residues. V was trimmed by 4 bases and J by 8 bases, leaving 18 bases between them.

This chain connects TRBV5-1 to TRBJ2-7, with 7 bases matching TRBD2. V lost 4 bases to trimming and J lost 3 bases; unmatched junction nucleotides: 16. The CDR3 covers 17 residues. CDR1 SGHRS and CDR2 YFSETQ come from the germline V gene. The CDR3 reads CASSLGYGGRKDYEQYF. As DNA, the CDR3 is TGCGCCAGCAGCCTCGGTTACGGCGGGAGAAAGGACTACGAGCAGTACTTC.

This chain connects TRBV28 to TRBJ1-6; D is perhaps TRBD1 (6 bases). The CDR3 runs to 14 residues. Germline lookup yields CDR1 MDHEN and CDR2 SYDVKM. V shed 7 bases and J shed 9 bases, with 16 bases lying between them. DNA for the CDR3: TGTGCCAGCACCTTACTCCAGGGGAGTTCACCCCTCCACTTT. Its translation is CASTLLQGSSPLHF. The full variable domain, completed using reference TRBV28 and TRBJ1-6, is DVKVTQSSRYLVKRTGEKVFLECVQDMDHENMFWYRQDPGLGLRLIYFSYDVKMKEKGDIPEGYSVSREKKERFSLILESASTNQTSMYLCASTLLQGSSPLHFGNGTRLTVT.

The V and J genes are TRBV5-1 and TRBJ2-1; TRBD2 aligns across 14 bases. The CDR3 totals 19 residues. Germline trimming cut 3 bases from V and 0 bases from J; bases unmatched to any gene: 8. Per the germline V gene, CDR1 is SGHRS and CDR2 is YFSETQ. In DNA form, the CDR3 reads TGCGCCAGCAGCTCGGGACTAGCGGGAGCCCCGGGCTCCTACAATGAGCAGTTCTTC. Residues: CASSSGLAGAPGSYNEQFF.

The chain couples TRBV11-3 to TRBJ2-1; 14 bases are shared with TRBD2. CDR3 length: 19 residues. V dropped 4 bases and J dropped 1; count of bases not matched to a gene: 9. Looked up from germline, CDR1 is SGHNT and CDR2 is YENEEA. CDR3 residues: CASSSPPGTSGSSYNEQFF. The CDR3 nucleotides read TGTGCCAGCAGCTCACCACCAGGGACTAGCGGGAGTTCCTACAATGAGCAGTTCTTC.